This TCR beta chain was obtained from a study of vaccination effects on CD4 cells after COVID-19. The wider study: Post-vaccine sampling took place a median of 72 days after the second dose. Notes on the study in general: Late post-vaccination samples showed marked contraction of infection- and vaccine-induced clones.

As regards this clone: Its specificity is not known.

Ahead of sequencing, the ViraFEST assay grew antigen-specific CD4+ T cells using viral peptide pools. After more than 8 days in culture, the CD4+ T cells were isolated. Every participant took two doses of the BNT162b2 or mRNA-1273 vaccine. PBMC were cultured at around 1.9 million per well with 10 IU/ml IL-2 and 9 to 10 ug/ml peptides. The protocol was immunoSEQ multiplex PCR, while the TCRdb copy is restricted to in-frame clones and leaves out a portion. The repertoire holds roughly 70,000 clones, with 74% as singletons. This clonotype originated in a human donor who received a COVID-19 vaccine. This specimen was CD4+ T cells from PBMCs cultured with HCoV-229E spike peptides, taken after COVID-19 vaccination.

CDR3 sequence (DNA): TGCGCCAGCAGCTTGGAGGTGGGGACTAGCATTTTAGAGACCCAGTACTTC. Residues: CASSLEVGTSILETQYF. The chain recombines TRBV5-1 with TRBJ2-5, with 9 bases identical to TRBD2. With V trimmed by 0 bases and J by 4 bases, 10 bases remained unmatched. Germline V CDR1 and CDR2: SGHRS, YFSETQ. This CDR3 comprises 17 residues.